These 9 T cell receptor beta chains came from one sample sequenced in a study of shared T cell receptors in the human thymus. Method: immunoSEQ multiplex PCR; TCRdb's copy keeps in-frame clones and lacks some. The sample lists some 760,000 clones, 80% to 90% occurring once. The same specimen was also included in a second study, on human thymus T cells.

Sequenced: thymocytes. These receptors all come from a girl under two years old with a congenital heart defect.

The V and J genes are TRBV6-6 and TRBJ2-7; weak D call: TRBD2 (5 bases). The CDR3 is 16 residues long. CDR1 is MNHNY, CDR2 SVGAGI, per germline (reference sequence). Between the trimmed V and J ends, which lost 0 bases and 2 bases, there was a span of 14 bases. The CDR3: CASSYSRGRRTYEQYF. Written as DNA, the CDR3 is TGTGCCAGCAGTTACTCTCGGGGTAGGAGAACCTACGAGCAGTACTTC.

The chain recombines TRBV9 with TRBJ2-3; 9 nucleotides agree with TRBD1. The V gene's germline CDR1 is SGDLS and CDR2 YYNGEE. J was trimmed by 5 bases and V by 4 bases; bases with no gene match: 14. The CDR3 totals 17 residues. CDR3 amino acids: CASSIHPRQGGGDTQYF. CDR3 nucleotide sequence: TGTGCCAGCAGCATTCACCCGAGACAGGGGGGGGGAGATACGCAGTATTTT. Full variable domain (outside the CDR3, taken from reference TRBV9 and TRBJ2-3): DSGVTQTPKHLITATGQRVTLRCSPRSGDLSVYWYQQSLDQGLQFLIQYYNGEERAKGNILERFSAQQFPDLHSELNLSSLELGDSALYFCASSIHPRQGGGDTQYFGPGTRLTVL.

The chain combines TRBV13 with TRBJ1-1; 9 bases agree with TRBD1. Germline assignment: CDR1 PRHDT and CDR2 FYEKMQ (reference sequence). This CDR3 region has 15 residues. The trim removed 4 bases at V and 1 base at J, leaving 4 bases unmatched. CDR3 in DNA: TGTGCCAGCAGCTGGGGACAGGGCACGAACACTGAAGCTTTCTTT. It encodes CASSWGQGTNTEAFF. Full variable domain (remainder filled in from reference TRBV13 and TRBJ1-1): AAGVIQSPRHLIKEKRETATLKCYPIPRHDTVYWYQQGPGQDPQFLISFYEKMQSDKGSIPDRFSAQQFSDYHSELNMSSLELGDSALYFCASSWGQGTNTEAFFGQGTRLTVV.

J is TRBJ2-7 and V is TRBV27; D gene unclear. Germline lookup yields CDR1 MNHEY and CDR2 SMNVEV (reference sequence). The CDR3 has 17 amino acids. With 4 bases removed from V and 0 bases from J, the gap between germline ends came to 19 bases. CDR3 in DNA: TGTGCCAGCAGTTCTATAGTTCACAGCCCATCCTCCTACGAGCAGTACTTC. Its protein product is CASSSIVHSPSSYEQYF.

The genes are TRBV7-9 and TRBJ2-7; TRBD1 agrees at 9 bases. The germline V gene has CDR1 SEHNR and CDR2 FQNEAQ (reference sequence). The CDR3 extends over 14 amino acids. With V trimmed by 7 bases and J by 2 bases, 6 bases remained unmatched. The CDR3 here is CASTSGTGTYEQYF. The CDR3 DNA reads as TGTGCCAGCACCTCCGGGACAGGGACCTACGAGCAGTACTTC.

This chain connects TRBV7-2 to TRBJ1-2, with D maybe TRBD1 (6 bases). This CDR3 spans 13 amino acids. Germline values: CDR1 SGHTA, CDR2 FQGNSA. V lost 9 bases to trimming and J lost 7 bases, with 18 bases between them. Written as DNA, the CDR3 is TGTGCCAGTATAAGATCGGACAGCAGTGGCTACACCTTC. This sequence encodes CASIRSDSSGYTF.

This clone was observed once. V gene TRBV18 combines with J gene TRBJ1-1; D unresolved. V gave up 0 bases and J gave up 0 bases, with 14 bases separating them. CDR3 length: 17 amino acids. Germline V CDR1 and CDR2: KGHSH, LQKENI. The DNA of the CDR3 is TGTGCCAGCTCACCACCGGGGAAGACTATTATGAACACTGAAGCTTTCTTT. As protein: CASSPPGKTIMNTEAFF.

The chain carries TRBV9 and TRBJ2-5; 8 bases fit TRBD1. CDR1 SGDLS and CDR2 YYNGEE come from the germline V gene. V lost 4 bases to trimming and J lost 0 bases; unmatched junction nucleotides: 8. This CDR3 has 16 amino acids. CDR3 protein: CASSIRQGWNQETQYF. The CDR3 DNA reads as TGTGCCAGCAGCATTAGACAGGGGTGGAACCAAGAGACCCAGTACTTC.

V gene TRBV7-6 combines with J gene TRBJ2-5; 13 bases are shared with TRBD2. From germline, CDR1 is SGHVS and CDR2 FNYEAQ. The CDR3 extends over 20 amino acids. Losses at the gene ends were 5 bases for V and 0 bases for J; bases not matched to a gene: 15. The CDR3 protein is CASSPTQRLAGGINQETQYF. In nucleotides, the CDR3 is TGTGCCAGCAGCCCGACGCAAAGACTAGCGGGGGGAATAAACCAAGAGACCCAGTACTTC.